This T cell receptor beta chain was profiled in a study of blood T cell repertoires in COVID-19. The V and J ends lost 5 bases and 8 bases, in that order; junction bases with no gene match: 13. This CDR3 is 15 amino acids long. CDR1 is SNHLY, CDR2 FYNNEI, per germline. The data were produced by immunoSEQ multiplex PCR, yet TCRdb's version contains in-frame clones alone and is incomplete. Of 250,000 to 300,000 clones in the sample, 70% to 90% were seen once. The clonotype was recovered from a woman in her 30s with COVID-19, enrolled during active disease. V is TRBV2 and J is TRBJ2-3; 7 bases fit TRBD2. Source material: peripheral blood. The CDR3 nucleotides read TGTGCCAGCAGTCTTAGCGGGCACCCCTCGGGTACGCAGTATTTT. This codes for CASSLSGHPSGTQYF. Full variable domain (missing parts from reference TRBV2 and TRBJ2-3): EPEVTQTPSHQVTQMGQEVILRCVPISNHLYFYWYRQILGQKVEFLVSFYNNEISEKSEIFDDQFSVERPDGSNFTLKIRSTKLEDSAMYFCASSLSGHPSGTQYFGPGTRLTVL.